The 31 T cell receptor beta chains reported below all come from one sample, sequenced in a study of T cells in Graves' hyperthyroidism and ophthalmopathy. RNA transcripts gave rise to amplified TCR beta CDR3 regions. First-round RT-PCR with HTBI primers amplified the TCR CDR3 region. Each CDR3 protein gets one entry after TCRdb re-called the multiplex PCR reads with MiXCR. The sample includes 300,000 to 450,000 distinct CDR3 sequences, approximately 15% seen only once; the top ten take approximately 30%. The source material was blood. All receptors come from a woman between 18 and 29 years old with Graves' hyperthyroidism that later progressed to Graves' ophthalmopathy.

About this clonotype: This may come from a read error, since a much larger clone is one base off. The chain uses TRBV30 and TRBJ2-2; D unclear. Germline CDR1 GTSNPN, CDR2 SVGIG (reference sequence). The ends were cut back, 4 bases at V and 9 bases at J, with 9 bases in the middle. CDR3 size: 11 residues. The CDR3 loop reads CAWTRTRELFF. CDR3 DNA sequence: TGTGCCTGGACCCGGACCCGGGAGCTGTTTTTT.

V and J are TRBV11-2 and TRBJ2-7, with TRBD1 matching 10 bases. There are 18 residues in the CDR3. Germline trimming cut 3 bases from V and 0 bases from J; bases unmatched to any gene: 11. The V gene's germline CDR1 is SGHAT and CDR2 FQNNGV. The CDR3 region has the DNA TGTGCCAGCAGCTTCCCGGGACAGGGGAAAAGGAGCTCCTACGAGCAGTACTTC. It is translated as CASSFPGQGKRSSYEQYF.

There are a few counts of this clonotype. The chain combines TRBV7-9 with TRBJ2-5; TRBD2 aligns across 12 bases. Looked up from germline, CDR1 is SEHNR and CDR2 is FQNEAQ (reference sequence). CDR3 length: 17 residues. Trimming at V came to 0 bases and at J to 5 bases, leaving 7 bases not matched to a gene. DNA of the CDR3: TGTGCCAGCAGCTTAGCGGTTACTAGCGGGAGGTCCGAGACCCAGTACTTC. Translating gives CASSLAVTSGRSETQYF.

In its sample, this clonotype was seen many times. The V and J genes are TRBV14 and TRBJ2-7, with a weak D call TRBD2 (6 bases). CDR3 length: 15 amino acids. Germline CDR1 SGHDN, CDR2 FVKESK. Trimming left V 4 bases short and J 0 bases short, with 13 bases between. The DNA for the CDR3 is TGTGCCAGCAGCCTAGGCGGGGAGAGCTCCTACGAGCAGTACTTC. It yields the protein CASSLGGESSYEQYF.

At least ten counts were recorded for this clonotype. The J gene is TRBJ2-5, the V gene TRBV11-2, with a tentative D call TRBD2 (6 bases). Germline V lookup: CDR1 SGHAT, CDR2 FQNNGV. This CDR3 has 14 amino acids. V was shortened by 4 bases and J by 3 bases, with 12 bases between the two germline ends. The CDR3 region has the DNA TGTGCCAGCAGCTGGCCGGGGGTGGAAGAGACCCAGTACTTC. Translating it yields CASSWPGVEETQYF.

This clonotype has a count of ten or more. V and J are TRBV7-2 and TRBJ2-1; 8 bases align to TRBD1. J gave up 3 bases and V 5 bases, and 6 bases lay outside the gene matches. Looked up from germline, CDR1 is SGHTA and CDR2 is FQGNSA. The CDR3 length is 15 residues. The CDR3 DNA reads TGTGCCAGCAGCCCGGACAGGGCAAACTACAATGAGCAGTTCTTC. It encodes CASSPDRANYNEQFF.

The chain couples TRBV19 to TRBJ2-1; 12 nucleotides align to TRBD2. CDR3 length: 16 amino acids. V dropped 3 bases and J dropped 2; count of bases not matched to a gene: 2. The germline V gene encodes CDR1 LNHDA and CDR2 SQIVND (reference sequence). As DNA, the CDR3 is TGTGCCAGTAGTATTAGGACTAGCGGGACCTACAATGAGCAGTTCTTC. Its protein product is CASSIRTSGTYNEQFF.

The chain links TRBV20-1 to TRBJ2-7; a weak D match, TRBD1 (5 bases). V was cut by 7 bases and J by 7 bases, with 20 bases left in between. Germline V gives CDR1 DFQATT, CDR2 SNEGSKA (reference sequence). This CDR3 has 13 residues. In nucleotides, the CDR3 is TGCAGTGGCCAGAGCAACCAGGGTGGGGAGCAGTACTTC. Residues: CSGQSNQGGEQYF.

The sample holds many counts of this clonotype. This sequence joins TRBV12-3 or TRBV12-4 and TRBJ1-5; possible D gene TRBD1, 6 bases. The CDR3 spans 16 residues. Trimming pared 0 bases from V and 4 bases from J, leaving 13 bases between. The CDR3 nucleotides read TGTGCCAGCAGTTTAGCGTGGGGGGCTGAGAATCAGCCCCAGCATTTT. It codes for CASSLAWGAENQPQHF.

This clonotype was detected many times. The chain recombines TRBV11-3 with TRBJ2-7; 8 nucleotides match TRBD1. Germline V lookup: CDR1 SGHNT, CDR2 YENEEA. V dropped 5 bases and J dropped 1; count of bases not matched to a gene: 7. This CDR3 spans 15 amino acids. The CDR3 DNA follows: TGTGCCAGCAGCCCAGGACAGGGTAGGTCCTACGAGCAGTACTTC. It is translated as CASSPGQGRSYEQYF.

The chain employs TRBV9 and TRBJ2-7; perhaps TRBD1 as D (5 bases). Trimming stripped 7 bases from V and 2 bases from J, with 22 bases between. CDR1 and CDR2 from the germline V gene are SGDLS and YYNGEE. This CDR3 has 16 residues. The CDR3 DNA is TGTGCCAGCTCTCGCGCCCAGGGCTCGGCGACCTACGAGCAGTACTTC. It is translated as CASSRAQGSATYEQYF.

The CDR3 is CSATSGIHPSEQYF. The CDR3 coding sequence is TGCAGTGCTACCAGCGGGATCCACCCTTCCGAGCAGTACTTC. This chain uses TRBV20-1 with TRBJ2-7, with 7 bases that match TRBD2. After removal of 4 bases from V and 6 bases from J, the junction contained 12 bases not matched to a gene. The length of the CDR3 is 14 residues. Germline V gene lookup returns CDR1 DFQATT and CDR2 SNEGSKA (reference sequence).

The table lists this clonotype with many counts. V and J are TRBV18 and TRBJ2-2; 7 bases match TRBD2. J was trimmed by 1 base and V by 1 base; bases with no gene match: 3. Germline V lookup: CDR1 KGHSH, CDR2 LQKENI. The CDR3 spans 16 residues. The CDR3 reads CASSPQASGNTGELFF. The CDR3 DNA reads as TGTGCCAGCTCACCACAGGCTAGCGGGAACACCGGGGAGCTGTTTTTT. Full variable domain (outside the CDR3, taken from reference TRBV18 and TRBJ2-2): NAGVMQNPRHLVRRRGQEARLRCSPMKGHSHVYWYRQLPEEGLKFMVYLQKENIIDESGMPKERFSAEFPKEGPSILRIQQVVRGDSAAYFCASSPQASGNTGELFFGEGSRLTVL.

This clonotype was found a few times. The V and J genes are TRBV7-9 and TRBJ1-6; D is possibly TRBD1 (5 bases). The CDR3 totals 14 residues. Between the trimmed V and J ends, which lost 5 bases and 13 bases, there was a span of 18 bases. Per the germline V gene, CDR1 is SEHNR and CDR2 is FQNEAQ (reference sequence). CDR3: CASSPRTGGGPLHF. CDR3 nucleotide sequence: TGTGCCAGCAGCCCTAGGACTGGGGGAGGGCCCCTCCACTTT.

There are many counts of this clonotype. V gene TRBV5-1 combines with J gene TRBJ1-4; D ambiguous. V lost 4 bases, J lost 0 bases, and 16 bases lay in between. Looked up from germline, CDR1 is SGHRS and CDR2 is YFSETQ. This CDR3 has 17 residues. The DNA of the CDR3 is TGCGCCAGCAGCCTAGGGCCAGGCACAACAACTAATGAAAAACTGTTTTTT. Translation gives CASSLGPGTTTNEKLFF.

CDR3 amino acids: CASSPDKGLAGAADTQYF. DNA for the CDR3: TGTGCCAGCAGCCCGGACAAGGGCCTAGCGGGAGCAGCAGATACGCAGTATTTT. The J gene is TRBJ2-3, the V gene TRBV9; 10 nucleotides align to TRBD2. The V segment lost 4 bases and the J segment 4 bases; nucleotides outside the gene matches: 15. The CDR3 runs 18 residues. Germline V gives CDR1 SGDLS, CDR2 YYNGEE.

The chain is built from TRBV27 and TRBJ2-3; 8 bases align to TRBD2. The CDR3 spans 16 residues. Per the germline V gene, CDR1 is MNHEY and CDR2 is SMNVEV (reference sequence). Trimming cost V 4 bases and J 0 bases; bases outside gene matches: 6. The CDR3 DNA sequence: TGTGCCAGCAGTTCGTCGACTAGCGAAAGCACAGATACGCAGTATTTT. Translation: CASSSSTSESTDTQYF.

In this sample, this clonotype turned up many times. The chain couples TRBV15 to TRBJ2-5, with 10 bases that match TRBD1. There are 18 residues in the CDR3. With 0 bases clipped from V and 2 bases from J, the junction kept 9 bases outside the gene matches. CDR1 is LNHNV, CDR2 YYDKDF, per germline (reference sequence). DNA for the CDR3: TGTGCCACCAGCAGAGATGGTGGTTGGGACAGGGGACAAGAGACCCAGTACTTC. This gives the protein CATSRDGGWDRGQETQYF.

This clonotype was found a few times. This sequence joins TRBV4-2 and TRBJ1-5; no clear D gene. Trimming shortened V by 1 base and J by 7 bases, and 5 bases separated the two germline ends. This CDR3 is 12 amino acids long. In germline, CDR1 is LGHNA, CDR2 YNFKEQ. CDR3 region: CASSQVGQPQHF. The CDR3 DNA sequence: TGTGCCAGCAGCCAAGTGGGCCAGCCCCAGCATTTT.

This clonotype showed up many times. This chain links TRBV13 with TRBJ1-5; 8 nucleotides match TRBD1. V was clipped by 0 bases and J by 0 bases; unmatched bases: 7. Germline V gene data show CDR1 as PRHDT and CDR2 as FYEKMQ (reference sequence). The CDR3 extends over 18 amino acids. CDR3 DNA sequence: TGTGCCAGCAGCTTAGGTAGACAGGGGAAGTATAGCAATCAGCCCCAGCATTTT. Its protein is CASSLGRQGKYSNQPQHF.

Concerning this clonotype: A read error may explain this, as a much larger clone is one base away. V usage is TRBV27 and J usage is TRBJ2-1; D remains ambiguous. TRBJ2-7 matches the DNA end more closely, so the J call is doubtful. The CDR3 sequence is 14 residues long. CDR1 and CDR2 (germline): MNHEY, SMNVEV (reference sequence). CDR3 in amino acids: CASSPVSSYNEQYF. DNA of the CDR3: TGTGCCAGCAGCCCGGTTAGCTCCTACAATGAGCAGTACTTC.

V gene TRBV27 combines with J gene TRBJ1-5; the match to TRBD1 covers 7 bases. This CDR3 is 12 amino acids long. Germline CDR1 reads MNHEY; CDR2 reads SMNVEV (reference sequence). The V and J ends lost 6 bases and 6 bases, in that order; junction bases with no gene match: 2. The CDR3 protein is CASSTGVQPQHF. The CDR3 DNA reads TGTGCCAGCAGCACAGGGGTTCAGCCCCAGCATTTT.

In this sample, this clonotype turned up many times. This rearrangement joins TRBV14 to TRBJ2-7; the match to TRBD2 covers 9 bases. CDR3 length: 12 amino acids. V dropped 8 bases and J dropped 6; count of bases not matched to a gene: 5. The germline V gene encodes CDR1 SGHDN and CDR2 FVKESK. The CDR3 sequence: CASRATSGEQYF. CDR3 DNA: TGTGCCAGCCGGGCGACTAGCGGCGAGCAGTACTTC.

The chain links TRBV20-1 to TRBJ1-2; the D is unclear. The CDR3 consists of 13 residues. The V gene's germline CDR1 is DFQATT and CDR2 SNEGSKA (reference sequence). Trimming removed 3 bases from V and 4 bases from J, with 12 bases in between. The CDR3 DNA reads as TGCAGTGCTAGCGACCCACTACTCTATGGCTACACCTTC. Translated: CSASDPLLYGYTF.

This clonotype was observed a few times. The V gene is TRBV28, the J gene TRBJ2-1; D is uncertain. V lost 4 bases, J lost 7 bases, and 14 bases lay in between. CDR3 length: 14 residues. The germline V gene encodes CDR1 MDHEN and CDR2 SYDVKM. CDR3 residues: CASSWTPPGNEQFF. CDR3 nucleotides: TGTGCCAGCAGTTGGACCCCTCCTGGGAATGAGCAGTTCTTC.

This sequence joins TRBV19 and TRBJ2-2; D might be TRBD2 (6 bases). CDR1 is LNHDA and CDR2 is SQIVND in the germline V gene (reference sequence). The CDR3 has 18 amino acids. V was shortened by 7 bases and J by 3 bases, with 24 bases between the two germline ends. The DNA for the CDR3 is TGTGCCAGTACCTCTCCCACGGGACTCCTAATTGACACCGGGGAGCTGTTTTTT. It yields the protein CASTSPTGLLIDTGELFF.

This clonotype was observed at least ten times. The chain uses TRBV27 and TRBJ2-7; 9 bases are shared with TRBD1. The CDR3 loop spans 15 amino acids. J lost 1 base, V lost 5 bases, and 6 bases had no gene match. Germline-derived CDR1 and CDR2 are MNHEY and SMNVEV (reference sequence). CDR3 nucleotide sequence: TGTGCCAGCAGTATCTGGACAGGGGATTCCTACGAGCAGTACTTC. Its protein product is CASSIWTGDSYEQYF.

The sample holds a few counts of this clonotype. The CDR3 reads CASSRGGLAGGRDNEQFF. CDR3 bases: TGTGCCAGCAGTCGGGGGGGACTAGCGGGGGGGAGGGACAATGAGCAGTTCTTC. This chain uses TRBV12-3 or TRBV12-4 with TRBJ2-1, with 16 bases matching TRBD2. The CDR3 contains 18 residues. The V segment lost 5 bases and the J segment 5 bases; nucleotides outside the gene matches: 9.

To note about this clonotype: A much larger clone lies a single base off, so this may be a read error. The V call is TRBV28, the J call TRBJ2-1, with 8 bases aligning to TRBD2. Germline V gives CDR1 MDHEN, CDR2 SYDVKM. This CDR3 has 17 amino acids. The CDR3, as DNA: TGTGCCAGCAGCTCCAGCGGGAGAAGGGGGATTTACAGTGAGCAGTTCTTC. Its protein product is CASSSSGRRGIYSEQFF.

The chain carries TRBV15 and TRBJ2-3; a possible D gene is TRBD2 (6 bases). CDR1 LNHNV and CDR2 YYDKDF come from the germline V gene (reference sequence). Trimming shortened V by 0 bases and J by 1 base, and 14 bases separated the two germline ends. CDR3 length equals 17 residues. The CDR3 nucleotides are TGTGCCACCAGCAGAGATATCGGGACTCGAGGCACAGATACGCAGTATTTT. Translation gives CATSRDIGTRGTDTQYF.

The rearrangement links TRBV9 to TRBJ2-1; 9 bases are shared with TRBD2. The germline V gene has CDR1 SGDLS and CDR2 YYNGEE. Trimming took 2 bases from V and 8 from J; bases not matched to a gene: 5. The length of the CDR3 is 14 residues. In DNA, the CDR3 is TGTGCCAGCAGCGTTAGCGGGAGAGGATATGAGCAGTTCTTC. Translated: CASSVSGRGYEQFF.